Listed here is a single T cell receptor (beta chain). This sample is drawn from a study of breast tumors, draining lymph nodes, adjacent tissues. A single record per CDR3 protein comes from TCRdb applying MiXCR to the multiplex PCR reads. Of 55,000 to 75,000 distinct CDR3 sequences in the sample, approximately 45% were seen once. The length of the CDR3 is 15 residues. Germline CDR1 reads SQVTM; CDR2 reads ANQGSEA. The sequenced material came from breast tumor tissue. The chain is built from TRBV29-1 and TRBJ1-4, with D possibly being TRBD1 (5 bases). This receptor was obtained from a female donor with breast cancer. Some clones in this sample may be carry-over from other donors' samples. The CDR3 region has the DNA TGCAGTTCTGGTTATGGGGGGAGTACTAATGAAAAACTGTTTTTT. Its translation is CSSGYGGSTNEKLFF.